This paragraph covers one T cell receptor (beta chain) sequence. No cognate antigen has been identified for it. The sample holds no much larger clone one base away, and base qualities are not on file. The library relied on 5' RACE. Sequencing used an Illumina HiSeq 2500. The second PCR ran for about 6 to 12 cycles and used a J-beta primer mix along with a sample-barcoded 5' primer. A unique molecular identifier was introduced onto each TCR beta cDNA molecule by a template-switch 5' adaptor carrying 12 random nucleotides. At least 2.5 million CDR3-containing paired-end reads were obtained from each sample. First-strand cDNA was synthesized from all RNA with the Mint cDNA synthesis kit, primed by a TRBC-specific oligonucleotide. All cDNA was treated with uracil-DNA glycosylase and then went through a first 18-cycle PCR with the universal primers M1SS and BC2_uni_R. Per the original workflow: Normalization of each sample was performed by random selection of 1 million high-quality reads, each carrying a distinct molecular identifier. Instead of being binned into consensus sequences, reads with shared molecular identifiers were discarded. MiTCR, set to a Q25 quality threshold and the strictest error-elimination algorithm, was used for CDR3 identification, clonotype clustering and error correction. A nonparametric unseen species model with Euler transformation was used to estimate a lower bound on total TCR beta diversity. Starting from the raw public reads, TCRdb applied fastp trimming at Q25, assembled clones with MiXCR and retained in-frame beta chains. Rows matching on CDR3 protein sequence are summarized as one entry with the most common DNA and genes. Here the V and J calls rest on TCRdb's processing, not on the authors' analysis. The sample has over a million distinct CDR3 sequences on record, roughly 45% of them singletons. Of the sample, 18% falls within the top ten clones.

Systemically healthy Caucasian individuals from Russia, approximately 39 in total and aged about 6 to 95 years, were included as donors. Approximately 10 milliliters of peripheral blood were collected from each donor into EDTA-treated Vacutainer tubes. Ficoll-Paque density-gradient centrifugation was used to isolate PBMCs, with at least 7 million obtained per sample. Trizol reagent was used to extract total RNA from the PBMCs, yielding at least 5 micrograms per sample. For every donor, an aliquot of PBMCs went through flow cytometry to measure the percentages of naive CD45RAhigh/CD27high T cells. This sample was taken from a study of blood T cells in healthy people across ages (dated by TCRdb to between 2014 and 2017). For the wider study: In model experiments, roughly one uniquely barcoded TCR beta cDNA molecule per two T cells was captured by template switching. Using deep sequencing normalized with unique cDNA molecular identifiers, the study measured how TCR beta repertoire diversity changes with age. The donors were split into four age groups: young (average around 15 years), middle-aged (roughly 40), aged (62) and long-lived (under 90). Donors of different ages were randomly distributed across sequencing lanes to avoid experimental bias. Two additional independent replicas of 1 million unique cDNA reads from the same blood draw were analyzed for two donors (one aged 18 to 30 and one aged 80 or older). Overall results and qualifications from the work: Compared with the aged group, the long-lived group had more naive CD4+ T cells, fewer expanded clones and increased TCR diversity, a pattern suggesting age selection. The CMV infection status of donors was not known, potentially confounding age-related changes in expanded clonotypes. As age increased, observed TCR beta diversity per million T cells dropped in a roughly linear way, and a significant reduction was already evident by age 40. Total diversity estimates from one million sequenced T cells were considered lower bounds and underestimates. A strong correlation was found between observed TCR beta diversity and the percentage of naive T cells measured by flow cytometry. Because profiling used bulk unsorted PBMCs, naive and antigen-experienced compartments could not be compared conclusively.

From its cysteine to its phenylalanine, the CDR3 spans 15 amino acids. Only CDR3 DNA is held: 45 bases, read in frame from base 1. As encoded in the germline V gene (reference sequence), CDR1 is DFQATT while CDR2 is SNEGSKA. V loses 2 bases of germline sequence and J loses 3 bases, and the interval between the two ends is 13 bases. The sequence was collected from a woman aged 55 to 70 in good health. The sample was blood. This receptor chain uses TRBV20-1 and TRBJ2-2; TRBD2 might be the D gene, on 6 matching bases. Here the CDR3 is given as CSARRLDRDTGELFF. The nucleotides read TGCAGTGCTAGACGACTAGATCGGGACACCGGGGAGCTGTTTTTT.